Listed here are 2 T cell receptor beta chains from one sample, sequenced in a study of T cell responses to AZD1222 COVID-19 vaccine. Sequencing used immunoSEQ multiplex PCR; TCRdb keeps in-frame clones, though not all of them. The sample contains under 170,000 clones, 94% of which appear only once. The sequences come from peripheral blood, collected on day 0 of AZD1222 vaccination. The receptors here all came from an adult in good health.

This chain uses TRBV7-6 with TRBJ1-1, with a tentative D call TRBD1 (6 bases). The CDR3 extends over 15 amino acids. Deletions cut 4 bases from V and 4 bases from J, with 16 bases between. Germline-derived CDR1 and CDR2 are SGHVS and FNYEAQ. The CDR3 spells CASSSGIQGPTEAFF. DNA for the CDR3: TGTGCCAGCAGCTCCGGGATACAGGGCCCCACTGAAGCTTTCTTT.

V and J are TRBV15 and TRBJ1-4, with 8 bases fitting TRBD1. The germline gives CDR1 LNHNV, CDR2 YYDKDF (reference sequence). CDR3 length: 15 residues. Unmatched junction bases numbered 7, after V lost 4 bases and J lost 6 bases. CDR3 in DNA: TGTGCCACCAGCATTGACAGGGGAGGTCATGAAAAACTGTTTTTT. This codes for CATSIDRGGHEKLFF.